Listed here are 25 T cell receptor beta chains from one sample, sequenced in a study of monozygotic twins with inflammatory bowel disease. TCRdb derives one entry per CDR3 protein from the 5' RACE reads, leaving out DNA. This table lists roughly 170,000 distinct CDR3 sequences. The sample consisted of blood. All receptors come from a human donor with ulcerative colitis or Crohn's disease, or a healthy co-twin of an affected twin (not recorded which).

The chain links TRBV11-1 to TRBJ2-2; TCRdb names TRBD1, which stays unverified in the absence of DNA. Germline values: CDR1 SGHAT, CDR2 FQDESV (reference sequence). The CDR3 runs to 15 residues. CDR3 protein: CASSLRGRLTGELFF.

The chain has TRBV6-5 and TRBJ2-3. Germline V gives CDR1 MNHEY, CDR2 SVGAGI. The CDR3 extends over 14 amino acids. The CDR3 loop reads CASSLRLATDTQYF.

The rearrangement joins TRBV19 to TRBJ2-3. This CDR3 has 13 amino acids. Germline assignment: CDR1 LNHDA and CDR2 SQIVND (reference sequence). The CDR3: CASSISITDTQYF. Variable domain in full (rest from reference TRBV19 and TRBJ2-3): DGGITQSPKYLFRKEGQNVTLSCEQNLNHDAMYWYRQDPGQGLRLIYYSQIVNDFQKGDIAEGYSVSREKKESFPLTVTSAQKNPTAFYLCASSISITDTQYFGPGTRLTVL.

This rearrangement joins TRBV20-1 to TRBJ2-7; TCRdb's D gene call, TRBD1, goes unchecked for lack of DNA. Germline V gene data show CDR1 as DFQATT and CDR2 as SNEGSKA (reference sequence). The length of the CDR3 is 13 residues. CDR3 sequence reads: CSARKDRASEQYF.

The chain carries TRBV5-5 and TRBJ1-1; TCRdb proposes TRBD1, but this gene call is untestable without DNA. Germline V CDR1 and CDR2: SGHKS, YYEKEE (reference sequence). This CDR3 contains 17 residues. The CDR3 region is CASSLRPVEQLNTEAFF.

The V and J genes are TRBV6-2 or TRBV6-3 and TRBJ1-5; TCRdb returns TRBD1, unconfirmable since there is no DNA. The CDR3 has 20 amino acids. CDR1 is MNHEY and CDR2 is SVGEGT in the germline V gene. CDR3 residues: CASSYSLQGKGSMNNQPQHF.

V gene TRBV18 combines with J gene TRBJ1-5. The germline gives CDR1 KGHSH, CDR2 LQKENI. The CDR3 contains 12 residues. The CDR3 sequence: CASSQGWQPQHF.

The genes are TRBV12-3 or TRBV12-4 and TRBJ1-5. The CDR3 has 13 residues. The CDR3 sequence is CASSLTFNQPQHF.

This rearrangement joins TRBV5-1 to TRBJ2-3; the TRBD1 assignment by TCRdb is unverifiable without DNA. In germline, CDR1 is SGHRS, CDR2 YFSETQ. The CDR3 loop spans 15 amino acids. The CDR3 spells CASSLETGITDTQYF.

The V and J genes are TRBV27 and TRBJ1-2. CDR1 and CDR2 (germline): MNHEY, SMNVEV (reference sequence). This CDR3 comprises 12 residues. CDR3: CASQTGTKSYTF.

V and J are TRBV7-9 and TRBJ1-2; TCRdb picks TRBD1, but there is no DNA to check that call. This CDR3 has 14 amino acids. The germline V gene has CDR1 SEHNR and CDR2 FQNEAQ (reference sequence). The chain's CDR3 is CASSYIRDGYGYTF.

V and J are TRBV5-1 and TRBJ2-7. Germline CDR1 reads SGHRS; CDR2 reads YFSETQ. This CDR3 contains 13 residues. The CDR3 loop is CASSYSSAYEQYF.

The genes are TRBV7-9 and TRBJ1-5. The V gene's germline CDR1 is SEHNR and CDR2 FQNEAQ (reference sequence). The CDR3 runs 14 residues. CDR3 sequence reads: CASRGPGEAQPQHF.

The chain combines TRBV6-6 with TRBJ1-1; lacking DNA, the TRBD1 call made by TCRdb goes unchecked. CDR1 is MNHNY and CDR2 is SVGAGI in the germline V gene (reference sequence). The CDR3 sequence is 13 residues long. Here the CDR3 reads CASSFGTGTEAFF.

V usage is TRBV5-1 and J usage is TRBJ2-5; absent DNA, TCRdb's TRBD1 call cannot be checked. Germline V gene sequence: CDR1 SGHRS, CDR2 YFSETQ. This CDR3 spans 17 amino acids. The CDR3 sequence is CASSLAHPTGTQETQYF.

The V and J genes are TRBV20-1 and TRBJ2-1; TCRdb proposes TRBD2, but this gene call is untestable without DNA. The CDR3 covers 19 residues. The V gene's germline CDR1 is DFQATT and CDR2 SNEGSKA (reference sequence). The CDR3 reads CSARGLQGKREGLYNEQFF.

This chain links TRBV5-1 with TRBJ2-7. CDR1 and CDR2 from the germline V gene are SGHRS and YFSETQ. The length of the CDR3 is 14 residues. The CDR3 here is CASSLTNSGYEQYF.

The chain uses TRBV29-1 and TRBJ2-3; the TRBD1 assignment by TCRdb is unverifiable without DNA. There are 14 residues in the CDR3. Germline-derived CDR1 and CDR2 are SQVTM and ANQGSEA. CDR3 in amino acids: CSVGRGHSTDTQYF.

V is TRBV6-5 and J is TRBJ1-2. Per the germline V gene, CDR1 is MNHEY and CDR2 is SVGAGI. The length of the CDR3 is 17 residues. CDR3: CASSYSILRSTNYGYTF.

V gene TRBV2 combines with J gene TRBJ2-1; TCRdb reports TRBD2, a call that lacks DNA to check it against. The CDR3 consists of 13 residues. Per the germline V gene, CDR1 is SNHLY and CDR2 is FYNNEI. The CDR3 sequence: CASTPWRADEQFF.

This chain joins TRBV30 and TRBJ1-4; the TCRdb call, TRBD1, lacks DNA for checking. The CDR3 has 18 amino acids. Germline V gene data show CDR1 as GTSNPN and CDR2 as SVGIG (reference sequence). The CDR3 spells CAWSMTGVRLGRNEKLFF.

CDR3 residues: CASSVRGTGATNSNQPQHF. The chain recombines TRBV19 with TRBJ1-5; TCRdb names TRBD1, which stays unverified in the absence of DNA. CDR1 is LNHDA, CDR2 SQIVND, per germline (reference sequence). The length of the CDR3 is 19 residues.

This sequence joins TRBV28 and TRBJ2-7. Germline V CDR1 and CDR2: MDHEN, SYDVKM. This CDR3 region has 12 residues. The CDR3 region is CASSYQWDGQYF.

The J gene is TRBJ2-5, the V gene TRBV20-1; TCRdb names TRBD2, which stays unverified in the absence of DNA. The V gene's germline CDR1 is DFQATT and CDR2 SNEGSKA (reference sequence). This CDR3 comprises 20 residues. The CDR3 region is CSARSFSGLAGGRWGETQYF.

V gene TRBV5-4 combines with J gene TRBJ1-2; TCRdb picks TRBD1, but there is no DNA to check that call. Looked up from germline, CDR1 is SGHNT and CDR2 is YYREEE (reference sequence). The CDR3 consists of 14 residues. CDR3 residues: CASSLPFVGKGYTF.